These 2 T cell receptor beta chains originate from one sample sequenced in a study of beta chain features in type 1 diabetes. These TCRs are of unknown antigen specificity. Of the isolated RNA, all was reverse transcribed, and so the sequenced material was expressed TCRB transcripts. Using immunoSEQ multiplex PCR, the repertoire was profiled, and TCRdb retains in-frame clones only, with some absent. The sample lists 500,000 to 800,000 clones; over 10% were seen once. Study findings and constraints: Significant though moderate, a shortening of TCRB CDR3s appeared in all four CD4+ subsets of Type 1 diabetes patients.

The specimen was naive CD4+ T cells from blood. Receptor source: a man under 40 with type 1 diabetes.

In its sample, this clone was seen a few times. This CDR3 reads CAINNGQGGDTQYF. In nucleotides, the CDR3 is TGTGCCATCAACAACGGCCAGGGAGGAGATACGCAGTATTTT. V and J are TRBV10-3 and TRBJ2-3; a weak D match, TRBD2 (6 bases). Germline lookup yields CDR1 ENHRY and CDR2 SYGVKD. The CDR3 extends over 14 amino acids. Trimming removed 7 bases at V and 5 bases at J, with 16 bases between.

The genes are TRBV28 and TRBJ2-7, with D perhaps matching TRBD1 or TRBD2 (5 bases each). The CDR3 loop spans 11 amino acids. V shed 10 bases and J shed 0 bases, with 7 bases lying between them. Germline V gene lookup returns CDR1 MDHEN and CDR2 SYDVKM. CDR3 in DNA: TGTGCCACAGGGAGCTCCTACGAGCAGTACTTC. Protein product: CATGSSYEQYF.